The 27 T cell receptor beta chains given below trace back to one sample, sequenced in a study of T cells after yellow fever vaccination. TCRdb called the 5' RACE reads again in MiXCR, with one record for every CDR3 protein. The sample shows 250,000 to 300,000 distinct CDR3 sequences, about an eighth of them seen only once. The material was CD4+ T cells sorted from PBMCs, obtained 45 days after the yellow fever booster vaccination. All receptors come from a man under 40 who received the YFV17D yellow fever vaccine.

There are many counts of this clonotype. V usage is TRBV27 and J usage is TRBJ1-5; D is uncertain. Germline V gene sequence: CDR1 MNHEY, CDR2 SMNVEV (reference sequence). Trimming left V 5 bases short and J 7 bases short, with 12 bases between. The CDR3 has 13 amino acids. CDR3 in DNA: TGTGCCAGCAGTCAGAGGGTAGGCCAGCCCCAGCATTTT. This sequence encodes CASSQRVGQPQHF.

This clonotype was counted between two and nine times. The J gene is TRBJ2-3, the V gene TRBV7-2; 8 nucleotides match TRBD1. The CDR3 runs to 15 residues. The germline V gene has CDR1 SGHTA and CDR2 FQGNSA. Trimming removed 5 bases from V and 2 bases from J; junction bases left unmatched: 6. In DNA, the CDR3 is TGTGCCAGCAGCCCTTGGGACAGGCCCACAGATACGCAGTATTTT. Its translation: CASSPWDRPTDTQYF.

This clonotype was counted a few times. The rearrangement links TRBV20-1 to TRBJ1-5; possible D gene TRBD1, 5 bases. Germline CDR1 DFQATT, CDR2 SNEGSKA (reference sequence). V gave up 3 bases and J gave up 5 bases, with 14 bases separating them. The length of the CDR3 is 14 residues. The CDR3 protein is CSARIGAAYQPQHF. CDR3 coding DNA: TGCAGTGCTAGGATCGGGGCAGCGTATCAGCCCCAGCATTTT.

This clonotype was counted only a few times. The chain recombines TRBV7-7 with TRBJ2-3, with 7 bases fitting TRBD1. V was pared by 5 bases and J by 0 bases, with 5 bases of the junction left unmatched. Germline CDR1 is SSHAT and CDR2 is FNYEAQ (reference sequence). The CDR3 sequence is 15 residues long. In DNA, the CDR3 is TGTGCCAGCAGCCCGGGACAGACTAGCACAGATACGCAGTATTTT. This codes for CASSPGQTSTDTQYF.

This clonotype came up a few times. The gene calls are TRBV29-1 and TRBJ2-5; 10 bases line up with TRBD1. With V trimmed by 6 bases and J by 4 bases, 2 bases remained unmatched. The CDR3 runs 12 residues. Per the germline V gene, CDR1 is SQVTM and CDR2 is ANQGSEA. The CDR3 sequence is CSVGTGAETQYF. CDR3 DNA: TGCAGCGTAGGGACAGGGGCAGAGACCCAGTACTTC.

This clonotype showed up just a few times. The chain carries TRBV5-1 and TRBJ2-7; D gene uncertain. In germline, CDR1 is SGHRS, CDR2 YFSETQ. Trimming took 7 bases from V and 5 from J, leaving 13 bases between them. This CDR3 spans 12 amino acids. The CDR3 reads CASRYNADEQYF. Written as DNA, the CDR3 is TGCGCCAGCCGATATAATGCGGACGAGCAGTACTTC.

This clonotype occurred a few times. The chain has TRBV29-1 and TRBJ2-1; tentatively, D is TRBD1 (5 bases). V lost 3 bases to trimming and J lost 2 bases, with 8 bases between them. The CDR3 contains 13 residues. Germline CDR1 SQVTM, CDR2 ANQGSEA. The CDR3 DNA reads as TGCAGCGTTGACCGGACAACCTACAATGAGCAGTTCTTC. Translation gives CSVDRTTYNEQFF.

This clonotype was detected a few times. This sequence joins TRBV7-9 and TRBJ1-1; 9 positions agree with TRBD1. Trimming cost V 3 bases and J 7 bases; bases outside gene matches: 3. Germline CDR1 SEHNR, CDR2 FQNEAQ (reference sequence). This CDR3 is built from 13 residues. CDR3 region: CASSFRQGVEAFF. For the CDR3, the DNA is TGTGCCAGCAGCTTCAGACAGGGGGTTGAAGCTTTCTTT.

V is TRBV7-2 and J is TRBJ2-1, with 10 nucleotides matching TRBD2. Germline CDR1 reads SGHTA; CDR2 reads FQGNSA. Trimming took 0 bases from V and 4 from J; bases not matched to a gene: 18. This CDR3 spans 21 amino acids. CDR3 coding DNA: TGTGCCAGCAGCTTAGCGGGGGGGATGGTGGTAGCGGGAGGTAGATACAATGAGCAGTTCTTC. This codes for CASSLAGGMVVAGGRYNEQFF. Drawing the rest from reference TRBV7-2 and TRBJ2-1, the complete variable domain is GAGVSQSPSNKVTEKGKDVELRCDPISGHTALYWYRQSLGQGLEFLIYFQGNSAPDKSGLPSDRFSAERTGGSVSTLTIQRTQQEDSAVYLCASSLAGGMVVAGGRYNEQFFGPGTRLTVL.

The CDR3 spells CASSLMGMEQYF. CDR3 DNA sequence: TGTGCCAGCAGCTTAATGGGAATGGAGCAGTACTTC. The chain joins TRBV7-2 to TRBJ2-7; D is unresolved. The CDR3 spans 12 residues. Germline lookup yields CDR1 SGHTA and CDR2 FQGNSA. V was trimmed by 2 bases and J by 7 bases, leaving 9 bases between them.

The rearrangement links TRBV27 to TRBJ2-5; D perhaps matches TRBD2 (5 bases). V gave up 1 base and J gave up 0 bases, with 6 bases separating them. CDR1 is MNHEY, CDR2 SMNVEV, per germline (reference sequence). The CDR3 runs 14 residues. The CDR3 is CASSLYGDQETQYF. CDR3 DNA sequence: TGTGCCAGCAGTTTATACGGGGACCAAGAGACCCAGTACTTC.

The table lists this clonotype with a few counts. J is TRBJ2-7 and V is TRBV27, with TRBD2 matching 11 bases. The J segment lost 3 bases and the V segment lost 2 bases, leaving 6 bases of the junction unmatched. This CDR3 spans 16 amino acids. The germline gives CDR1 MNHEY, CDR2 SMNVEV (reference sequence). Written as DNA, the CDR3 is TGTGCCAGCAGTTTAATCCCTGGGACTAGCGGCTACGAGCAGTACTTC. Translating gives CASSLIPGTSGYEQYF.

The chain uses TRBV7-2 and TRBJ2-5, with 8 bases fitting TRBD2. Trimming at V came to 5 bases and at J to 6 bases, leaving 11 bases not matched to a gene. This CDR3 spans 15 amino acids. From germline, CDR1 is SGHTA and CDR2 FQGNSA. The CDR3 sequence: CASSAGAGGGKTQYF. The CDR3 bases are TGTGCCAGCAGCGCAGGGGCGGGAGGCGGAAAGACCCAGTACTTC.

This chain connects TRBV20-1 to TRBJ2-7, with TRBD1 identical over 8 bases. CDR1 and CDR2 from the germline V gene are DFQATT and SNEGSKA (reference sequence). J lost 2 bases, V lost 6 bases, and 9 bases had no gene match. The CDR3 runs 14 residues. In DNA, the CDR3 is TGCAGTGCCGGGACAGGCGGTAAGACCTACGAGCAGTACTTC. It encodes CSAGTGGKTYEQYF.

The gene calls are TRBV12-3 or TRBV12-4 and TRBJ2-5; 8 bases are a match to TRBD1. Trimming removed 9 bases from V and 9 bases from J; junction bases left unmatched: 12. The CDR3 extends over 13 amino acids. CDR3 in DNA: TGTGCCAGAAGTCCCCGGACAGGGAAGGCCCAGTACTTC. Its translation is CARSPRTGKAQYF.

This clonotype was seen more than once but under ten times. CDR3 protein: CATSDPHGANYGYTF. CDR3 nucleotide sequence: TGTGCCACCAGTGATCCGCATGGGGCTAACTATGGCTACACCTTC. The chain is built from TRBV24-1 and TRBJ1-2, with D unresolved. CDR1 is KGHDR, CDR2 SFDVKD, per germline. V was clipped by 3 bases and J by 0 bases, with 10 bases between them. The CDR3 runs 15 residues.

This clonotype was detected a few times. V gene TRBV12-3 or TRBV12-4 combines with J gene TRBJ2-7; TRBD1 aligns across 10 bases. This CDR3 spans 14 amino acids. J gave up 5 bases and V 3 bases, and 4 bases lay outside the gene matches. The CDR3 loop reads CASSFGTGADEQYF. CDR3 nucleotides: TGTGCCAGCAGTTTCGGGACAGGGGCTGACGAGCAGTACTTC.

The chain employs TRBV20-1 and TRBJ2-7; D remains ambiguous. CDR1 is DFQATT, CDR2 SNEGSKA, per germline (reference sequence). Trimming cost V 0 bases and J 2 bases, with 11 bases left between them. The CDR3 loop spans 14 amino acids. The CDR3 DNA is TGCAGTGCTAGAGATCGACACACAGCCTACGAGCAGTACTTC. Protein sequence: CSARDRHTAYEQYF.

This clonotype was seen a few times. The chain joins TRBV7-2 to TRBJ2-7; 9 nucleotides agree with TRBD2. The V gene's germline CDR1 is SGHTA and CDR2 FQGNSA. V was pared by 7 bases and J by 6 bases, with 7 bases of the junction left unmatched. The length of the CDR3 is 13 residues. CDR3 nucleotide sequence: TGTGCCAGCATCCAGAGAGCGGGAGGCGAGCAGTACTTC. It is translated as CASIQRAGGEQYF.

This clonotype occurred a few times. The chain combines TRBV5-6 with TRBJ2-1; no clear D gene. Trimming took off 1 base at V and 3 bases at J, with 11 bases between the two ends. This CDR3 spans 15 amino acids. Germline V gives CDR1 SGHDT, CDR2 YYEEEE. CDR3 amino acids: CASSLPGSGYNEQFF. In DNA form, the CDR3 reads TGTGCCAGCAGCTTGCCCGGGTCCGGCTACAATGAGCAGTTCTTC.

This clonotype came up a few times. As DNA, the CDR3 is TGCGCCAGCAGCTCTGTGGGCGGCATGAACACCGGGGAGCTGTTTTTT. As protein: CASSSVGGMNTGELFF. The gene calls are TRBV5-1 and TRBJ2-2; D uncertain. The CDR3 has 16 amino acids. Germline lookup yields CDR1 SGHRS and CDR2 YFSETQ. V lost 3 bases, J lost 1 base, and 13 bases lay in between.

V is TRBV3-1 and J is TRBJ2-3, with 8 bases aligning to TRBD2. This CDR3 is 16 amino acids long. Losses at the gene ends were 6 bases for V and 5 bases for J; bases not matched to a gene: 13. The V gene's germline CDR1 is LGHDT and CDR2 YNNKEL (reference sequence). CDR3 region: CASRPSGSRGLDTQYF. Here the CDR3 DNA reads TGTGCCAGCAGGCCCAGCGGGAGTAGAGGATTAGATACGCAGTATTTT.

This clonotype turned up a few times. The chain combines TRBV9 with TRBJ1-3, with TRBD1 as a possible D gene (6 bases). Germline lookup yields CDR1 SGDLS and CDR2 YYNGEE. The CDR3 has 14 residues. Trimming took off 0 bases at V and 9 bases at J, with 13 bases between the two ends. CDR3 region: CASSVGQADSTIYF. The CDR3 bases are TGTGCCAGCAGCGTAGGACAGGCGGACAGCACCATATATTTT.

The chain is built from TRBV7-9 and TRBJ2-2, with D unclear. Trimming cost V 11 bases and J 2 bases, with 12 bases left between them. The CDR3 has 13 amino acids. Germline V gene sequence: CDR1 SEHNR, CDR2 FQNEAQ (reference sequence). CDR3 nucleotides: TGTGCCGCGGAAGAGGTTAACACCGGGGAGCTGTTTTTT. This encodes CAAEEVNTGELFF.

The sample holds many counts of this clonotype. The CDR3 protein is CASSFRGTDTQYF. CDR3 nucleotide sequence: TGTGCCAGCAGCTTCAGGGGGACAGATACGCAGTATTTT. The chain uses TRBV7-2 and TRBJ2-3; 7 bases match TRBD1. CDR3 size: 13 residues. The V gene end was trimmed by 3 bases and the J gene end by 3 bases; junction bases not matched to a gene: 0. Germline V lookup: CDR1 SGHTA, CDR2 FQGNSA. Complete variable domain (other parts from reference TRBV7-2 and TRBJ2-3): GAGVSQSPSNKVTEKGKDVELRCDPISGHTALYWYRQSLGQGLEFLIYFQGNSAPDKSGLPSDRFSAERTGGSVSTLTIQRTQQEDSAVYLCASSFRGTDTQYFGPGTRLTVL.

The CDR3 reads CATSDPDPVEEDTQYF. Written as DNA, the CDR3 is TGTGCCACCAGTGACCCTGACCCGGTTGAAGAAGATACGCAGTATTTT. The chain employs TRBV24-1 and TRBJ2-3; no clear D. CDR1 is KGHDR, CDR2 SFDVKD, per germline. This CDR3 region has 16 residues. Trimming removed 4 bases at V and 5 bases at J, with 18 bases between.

The rearrangement joins TRBV20-1 to TRBJ1-4; no clear D gene. V was pared by 3 bases and J by 6 bases, with 8 bases between. The CDR3 is 12 amino acids. Germline CDR1 is DFQATT and CDR2 is SNEGSKA (reference sequence). CDR3 protein: CSASRRDEKLFF. The CDR3 nucleotides read TGCAGTGCTAGTCGACGGGATGAAAAACTGTTTTTT.